The present T cell receptor beta chain was sequenced within a study of T cell repertoires in cytomegalovirus infection. Study background: Selected CMV epitopes included recently identified HLA-C-restricted ones as well as well-studied HLA-B-restricted ones. Signatures in public TCR beta sequences pointed to both CMV infection and matching HLA type. The study, taken as a whole, reports: Dominating the ex vivo response were HLA-C-restricted CMV-specific TCR beta clonotypes.

TCRdb re-derived calls from the reads in MiXCR, one entry per CDR3 protein. This table holds some 940,000 distinct CDR3 sequences, roughly 30% found once. Germline V gene sequence: CDR1 MNHEY, CDR2 SMNVEV (reference sequence). The CDR3 spans 14 residues. Trimming stripped 4 bases from V and 4 bases from J, with 14 bases between. This clonotype has only a few counts. No antigen is known for it. The source is a human donor in good health (CMV status not recorded). Some clones in this sample may be carry-over from other donors' samples. The chain recombines TRBV27 with TRBJ2-7; possibly TRBD1 or TRBD2 for D (7 bases each). Sequenced here: cultured CD8+ T cells from PBMCs, sampled from culture after CMV antigen stimulation. The CDR3, as DNA: TGTGCCAGCAGTTCCCAGGGGGGGACATACGAGCAGTACTTC. Protein sequence: CASSSQGGTYEQYF.